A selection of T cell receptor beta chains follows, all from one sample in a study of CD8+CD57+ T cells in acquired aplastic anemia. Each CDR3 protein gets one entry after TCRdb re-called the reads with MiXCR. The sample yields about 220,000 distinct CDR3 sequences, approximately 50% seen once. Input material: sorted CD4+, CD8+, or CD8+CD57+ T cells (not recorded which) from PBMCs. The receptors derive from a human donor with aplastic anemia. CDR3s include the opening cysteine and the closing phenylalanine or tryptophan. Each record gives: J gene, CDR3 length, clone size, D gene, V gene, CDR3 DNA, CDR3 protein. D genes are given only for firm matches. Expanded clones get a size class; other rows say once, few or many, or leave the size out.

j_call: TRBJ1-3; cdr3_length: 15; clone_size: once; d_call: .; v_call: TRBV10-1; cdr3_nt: TGCGCCAGCAGTGCTCGACAGTACTCTGGAAACACCATATATTTT; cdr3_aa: CASSARQYSGNTIYF
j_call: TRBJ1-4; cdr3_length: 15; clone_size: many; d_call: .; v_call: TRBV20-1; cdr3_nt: TGCAGTGCCGCCGGCAGCCAGGCAACTAATGAAAAACTGTTTTTT; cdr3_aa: CSAAGSQATNEKLFF
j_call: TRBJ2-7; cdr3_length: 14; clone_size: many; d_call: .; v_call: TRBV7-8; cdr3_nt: TGTGCCAGCAGCTTTGACATTTCCCCCAACGAGCAGTACTTC; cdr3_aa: CASSFDISPNEQYF
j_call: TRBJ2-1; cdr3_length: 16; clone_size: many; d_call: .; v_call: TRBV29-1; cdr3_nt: TGCAGCGTTGAAGATCTGCGGACCGGTACCTACAATGAGCAGTTCTTC; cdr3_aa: CSVEDLRTGTYNEQFF
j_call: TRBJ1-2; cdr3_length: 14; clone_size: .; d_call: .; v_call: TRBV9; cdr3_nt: TGCGCCAGCAGCGGACACGATCCTTTCTATGGCTACACCTTC; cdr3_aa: CASSGHDPFYGYTF
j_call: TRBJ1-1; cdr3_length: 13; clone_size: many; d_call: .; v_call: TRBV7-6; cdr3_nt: TGTGCCAGCAGCCAAACAGGGAACACTGAAGCTTTCTTT; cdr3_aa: CASSQTGNTEAFF
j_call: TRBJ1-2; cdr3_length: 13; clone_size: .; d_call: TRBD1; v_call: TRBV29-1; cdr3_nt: TGCAGCGTGGCGGGACAGGCGAAAGATGGCTACACCTTC; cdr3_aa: CSVAGQAKDGYTF
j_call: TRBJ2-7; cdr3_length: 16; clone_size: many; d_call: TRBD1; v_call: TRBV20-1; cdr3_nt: TGCAGTGCTAGAAGTGACAGGGGCAATCATATCTACGAGCAGTACTTC; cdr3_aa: CSARSDRGNHIYEQYF
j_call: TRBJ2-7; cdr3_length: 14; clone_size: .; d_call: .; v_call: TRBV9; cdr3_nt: TGTGCCAGCAGCGTAGCGGGGCAAGCTTACGAGCAGTACTTC; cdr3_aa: CASSVAGQAYEQYF
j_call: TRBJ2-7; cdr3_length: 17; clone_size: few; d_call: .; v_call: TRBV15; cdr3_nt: TGTGCCACCAGCAGAGATCCGACAGGTGCTTTCTCCTACGAGCAGTACTTC; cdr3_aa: CATSRDPTGAFSYEQYF
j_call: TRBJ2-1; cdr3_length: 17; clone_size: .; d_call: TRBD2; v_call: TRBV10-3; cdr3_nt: TGTGCCATCAGTTGGACTAGCGGCCTCCAACGGCTAAATGAGCAGTTCTTC; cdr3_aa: CAISWTSGLQRLNEQFF